The present TCR beta chain was sequenced within a study of T cells expressing NK-cell markers. Study in general: The TCR beta repertoires originated in sorted CD3+CD56+NKG2C+, CD3+CD56+NKG2C- and CD3+CD56-NKG2C+ T cells.

General study results and limits: As a fraction of CD8+ T cells, dominant NKG2C+ clonotypes reached roughly 1.0-7.0% in more than five donors. Evidence did not settle whether expanded NKG2C+ T cell clones targeted HCMV.

This CDR3 region has 13 residues. Of note for this clonotype: What it recognizes is unknown.

No DNA is given; TCRdb re-called the 5' RACE reads and lists each CDR3 protein once. This sample contains approximately 110,000 distinct CDR3 sequences. The sequenced sample consisted of blood T cells: a sorted CD56 or NKG2C T cell subset, CD4+ or CD8+ T cells, or bulk PBMC T cells (not recorded which). The clonotype comes from a woman between 18 and 70 years old in good health. The chain carries TRBV12-3 or TRBV12-4 and TRBJ2-3; TCRdb picks TRBD1, but there is no DNA to check that call. The CDR3: CASNPSGYDTQYF.